The rows below give T cell receptor beta chains drawn from one sample of a study of CD8 T cells in ankylosing spondylitis. TCRdb reprocessed the 5' RACE reads via MiXCR and lists one record per CDR3 protein. The sample holds some 140,000 distinct CDR3 sequences; roughly 8.4% are singletons and the top ten take approximately 7%. Sample: synovial fluid, either unsorted or a sorted T cell fraction (not recorded which). The receptors derive from a male donor with ankylosing spondylitis. Both conserved end residues are trimmed from each CDR3. Clone sizes are given selectively: once, few, many, or a class where the clone is expanded.

abundance,v_gene,CDR3aa
few,TRBV4-2,ASSQSLVTDTQY
many,TRBV4-3,ASSQDLPGGTDTQY
few,TRBV5-6,ASSFLGQGIPHGYT
many,TRBV10-3,AISELFWEGQF
many,TRBV14,ASSQDRMQKQY
many,TRBV29-1,SAQIAGGSTDTQY
many,TRBV5-1,ASSFESRWETQY
few,TRBV20-1,SANHGTGKAF
many,TRBV9,ASSVQTGLGETQY
many,TRBV4-2,ASSLTTGSHEQY
.,TRBV7-9,ASSLGAGGLRNEQF
many,TRBV19,ASSDGPPQSPLH
.,TRBV7-3,ASSSGPSSYNSPLH